The clone carrying this TCR beta chain was recorded a few times. This CDR3 region has 15 residues. V lost 3 bases to trimming and J lost 0 bases, with 9 bases between them. CDR1 SEHNR and CDR2 FQNEAQ come from the germline V gene (reference sequence). The entry originates in a study of CD8+CD57+ T cells in acquired aplastic anemia. TCR beta VDJ and CDR3 were profiled, and genomic DNA was the template. TCRdb processed the reads anew with MiXCR; each CDR3 protein has one entry. Seen here are 250,000 to 350,000 distinct CDR3 sequences, approximately 56% observed once, and the top ten hold approximately 8.2%.

Sequenced: sorted CD4+, CD8+, or CD8+CD57+ T cells (not recorded which) from PBMCs. The chain carries TRBV7-9 and TRBJ2-4; no definite D call. This TCR derives from a human donor with severe aplastic anemia or a healthy control (not recorded which). CDR3 in amino acids: CASSLSHLAKNIQYF. In nucleotides, the CDR3 is TGTGCCAGCAGCTTGTCCCACCTAGCCAAAAACATTCAGTACTTC. Full variable domain (missing parts from reference TRBV7-9 and TRBJ2-4): DTGVSQNPRHKITKRGQNVTFRCDPISEHNRLYWYRQTLGQGPEFLTYFQNEAQLEKSRLLSDRFSAERPKGSFSTLEIQRTEQGDSAMYLCASSLSHLAKNIQYFGAGTRLSVL.